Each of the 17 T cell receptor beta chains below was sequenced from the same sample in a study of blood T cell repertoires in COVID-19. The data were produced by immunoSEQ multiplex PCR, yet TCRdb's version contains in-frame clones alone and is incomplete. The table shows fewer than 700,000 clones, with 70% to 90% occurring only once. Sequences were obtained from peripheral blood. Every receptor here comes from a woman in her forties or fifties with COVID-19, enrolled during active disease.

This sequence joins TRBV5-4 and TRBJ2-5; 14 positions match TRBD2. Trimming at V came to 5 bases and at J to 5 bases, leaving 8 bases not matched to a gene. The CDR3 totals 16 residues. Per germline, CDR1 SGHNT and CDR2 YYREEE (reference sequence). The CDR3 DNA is TGTGCCAGCAGTTACCGACTAGCGGGGGGGCGGGAGACCCAGTACTTC. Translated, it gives CASSYRLAGGRETQYF.

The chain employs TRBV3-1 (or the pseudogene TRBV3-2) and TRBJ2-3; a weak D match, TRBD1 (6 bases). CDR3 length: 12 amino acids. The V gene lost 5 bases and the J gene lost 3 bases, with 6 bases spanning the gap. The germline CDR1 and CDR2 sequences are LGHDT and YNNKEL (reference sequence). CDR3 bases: TGTGCCAGCAGCACAGGGACAGATACGCAGTATTTT. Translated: CASSTGTDTQYF.

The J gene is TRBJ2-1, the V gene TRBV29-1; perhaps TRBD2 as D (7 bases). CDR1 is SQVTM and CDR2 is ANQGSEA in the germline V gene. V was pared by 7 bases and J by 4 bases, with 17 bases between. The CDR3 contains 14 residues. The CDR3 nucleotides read TGCAGCGCCGGGGAGGGGGGCTCTTACAATGAGCAGTTCTTC. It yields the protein CSAGEGGSYNEQFF.

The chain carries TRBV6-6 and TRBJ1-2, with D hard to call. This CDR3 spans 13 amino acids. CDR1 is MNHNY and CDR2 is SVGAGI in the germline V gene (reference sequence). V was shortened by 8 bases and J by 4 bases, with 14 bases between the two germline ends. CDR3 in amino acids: CASGEESPYGYTF. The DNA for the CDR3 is TGTGCCAGCGGAGAGGAGTCCCCCTATGGCTACACCTTC.

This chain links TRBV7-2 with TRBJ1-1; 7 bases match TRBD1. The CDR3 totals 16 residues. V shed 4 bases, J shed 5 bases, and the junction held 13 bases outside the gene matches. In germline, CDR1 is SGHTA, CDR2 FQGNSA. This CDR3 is CASSSGQVWHRTEAFF. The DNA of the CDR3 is TGTGCCAGCAGCTCCGGACAGGTGTGGCATAGGACTGAAGCTTTCTTT.

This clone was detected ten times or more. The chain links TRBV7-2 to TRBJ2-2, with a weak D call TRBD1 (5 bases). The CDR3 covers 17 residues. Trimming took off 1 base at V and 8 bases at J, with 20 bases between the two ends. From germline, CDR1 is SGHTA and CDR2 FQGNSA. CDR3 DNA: TGTGCCAGCAGCTTAGAATCGGGCAGGGTTCGGTCGGGGGAGCTGTTTTTT. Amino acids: CASSLESGRVRSGELFF.

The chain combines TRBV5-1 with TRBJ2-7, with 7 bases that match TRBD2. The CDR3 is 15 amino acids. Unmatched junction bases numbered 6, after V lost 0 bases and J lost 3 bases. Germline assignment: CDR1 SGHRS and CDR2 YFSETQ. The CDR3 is CASSLAGGTGYEQYF. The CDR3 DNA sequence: TGCGCCAGCAGCTTGGCCGGGGGGACCGGCTACGAGCAGTACTTC.

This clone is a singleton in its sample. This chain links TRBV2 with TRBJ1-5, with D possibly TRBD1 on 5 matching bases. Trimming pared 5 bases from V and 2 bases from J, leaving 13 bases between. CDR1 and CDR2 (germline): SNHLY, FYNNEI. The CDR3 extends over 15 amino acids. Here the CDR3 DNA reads TGTGCCAGCAGTCTCGAAGGAGGGGGCAATCAGCCCCAGCATTTT. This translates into CASSLEGGGNQPQHF.

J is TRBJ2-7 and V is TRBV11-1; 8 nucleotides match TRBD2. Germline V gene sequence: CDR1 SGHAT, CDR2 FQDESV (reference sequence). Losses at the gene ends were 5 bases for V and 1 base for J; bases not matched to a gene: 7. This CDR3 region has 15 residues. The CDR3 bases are TGTGCCAGCAGCCCGCGTGGCGGGGGGTCCTACGAGCAGTACTTC. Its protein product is CASSPRGGGSYEQYF.

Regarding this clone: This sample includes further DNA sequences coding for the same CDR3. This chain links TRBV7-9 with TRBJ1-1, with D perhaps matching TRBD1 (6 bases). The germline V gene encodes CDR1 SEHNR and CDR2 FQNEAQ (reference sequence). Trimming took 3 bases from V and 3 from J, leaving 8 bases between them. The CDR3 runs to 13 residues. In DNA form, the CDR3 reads TGTGCCAGCAGCTTGAACAGGGACACTGAAGCTTTCTTT. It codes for CASSLNRDTEAFF.

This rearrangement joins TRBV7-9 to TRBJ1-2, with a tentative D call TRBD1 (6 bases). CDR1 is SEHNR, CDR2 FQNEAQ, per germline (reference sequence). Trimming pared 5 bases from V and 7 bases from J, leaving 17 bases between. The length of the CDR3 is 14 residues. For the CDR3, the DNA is TGTGCCAGCAGCACCCCTTCCCGGACAGCTGGCTACACCTTC. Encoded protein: CASSTPSRTAGYTF.

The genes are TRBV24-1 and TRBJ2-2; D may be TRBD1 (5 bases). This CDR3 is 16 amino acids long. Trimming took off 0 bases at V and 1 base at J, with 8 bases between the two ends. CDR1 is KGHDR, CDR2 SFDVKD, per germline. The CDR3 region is CATSDLHQGNTGELFF. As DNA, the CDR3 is TGTGCCACCAGTGATTTGCATCAGGGGAACACCGGGGAGCTGTTTTTT.

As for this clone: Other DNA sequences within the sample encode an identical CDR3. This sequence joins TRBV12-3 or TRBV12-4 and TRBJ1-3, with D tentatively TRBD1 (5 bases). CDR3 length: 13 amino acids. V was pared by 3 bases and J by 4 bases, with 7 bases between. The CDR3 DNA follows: TGTGCCAGCAGTTTGACAGCAGGAAACACCATATATTTT. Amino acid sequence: CASSLTAGNTIYF.

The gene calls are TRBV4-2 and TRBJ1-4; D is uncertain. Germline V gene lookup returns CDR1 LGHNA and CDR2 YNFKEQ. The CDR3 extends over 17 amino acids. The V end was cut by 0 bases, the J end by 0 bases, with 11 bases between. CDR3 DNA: TGTGCCAGCAGCCAAGATCCTGGGCAAGCAACTAATGAAAAACTGTTTTTT. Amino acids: CASSQDPGQATNEKLFF.

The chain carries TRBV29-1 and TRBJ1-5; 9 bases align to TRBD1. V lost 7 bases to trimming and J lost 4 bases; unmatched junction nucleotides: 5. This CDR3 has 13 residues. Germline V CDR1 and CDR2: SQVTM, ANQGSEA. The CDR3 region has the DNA TGCAGCGCCGGACAGGGGCAGAATCAGCCCCAGCATTTT. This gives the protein CSAGQGQNQPQHF.

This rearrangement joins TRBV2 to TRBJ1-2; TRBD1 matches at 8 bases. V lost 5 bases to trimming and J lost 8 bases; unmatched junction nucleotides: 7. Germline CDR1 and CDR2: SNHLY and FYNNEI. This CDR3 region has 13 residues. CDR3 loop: CASSPTGARGYTF. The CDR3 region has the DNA TGTGCCAGCAGTCCGACAGGGGCTCGCGGCTACACCTTC.

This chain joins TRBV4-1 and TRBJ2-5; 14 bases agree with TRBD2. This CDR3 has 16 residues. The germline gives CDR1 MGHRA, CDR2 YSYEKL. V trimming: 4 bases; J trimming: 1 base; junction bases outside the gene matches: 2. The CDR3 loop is CASSRGLAGGQETQYF. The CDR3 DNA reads TGCGCCAGCAGCCGAGGACTAGCGGGGGGCCAAGAGACCCAGTACTTC.